Each of the 15 T cell receptor beta chains below was sequenced from the same sample in a study of blood T cell repertoires in COVID-19. TCRdb keeps only in-frame clones here, not all; method: immunoSEQ multiplex PCR. The top ten clones hold 4% to 5.5% of a sample with roughly 120,000 clones, 86% of them seen once. The sample consisted of peripheral blood. All receptors come from a man in his forties with acute or convalescent COVID-19.

V gene TRBV7-2 combines with J gene TRBJ1-5, with D hard to call. The CDR3 runs to 12 residues. Germline-derived CDR1 and CDR2 are SGHTA and FQGNSA. Trimming left V 5 bases short and J 4 bases short, with 6 bases between. The CDR3: CASSHSNQPQHF. Here the CDR3 DNA reads TGTGCCAGCAGCCATAGTAATCAGCCCCAGCATTTT. Drawing the rest from reference TRBV7-2 and TRBJ1-5, the complete variable domain is GAGVSQSPSNKVTEKGKDVELRCDPISGHTALYWYRQSLGQGLEFLIYFQGNSAPDKSGLPSDRFSAERTGGSVSTLTIQRTQQEDSAVYLCASSHSNQPQHFGDGTRLSIL.

This clone was picked up one time. This chain connects TRBV5-1 to TRBJ1-4; D is unresolved. The CDR3 runs 14 residues. V was trimmed by 7 bases and J by 6 bases, leaving 16 bases between them. CDR1 is SGHRS and CDR2 is YFSETQ in the germline V gene. The CDR3 reads CASRPVSGHEKLFF. CDR3 DNA: TGCGCCAGCCGCCCGGTGAGTGGGCATGAAAAACTGTTTTTT.

There are a few counts of this clone. This chain uses TRBV20-1 with TRBJ1-5, with 7 bases lining up with TRBD1. Per germline, CDR1 DFQATT and CDR2 SNEGSKA (reference sequence). The CDR3 totals 15 residues. After removal of 3 bases from V and 6 bases from J, the junction contained 11 bases not matched to a gene. In DNA, the CDR3 is TGCAGTGCTAGTGGGGCCAGGGGGTTTTTTCAGCCCCAGCATTTT. Protein: CSASGARGFFQPQHF.

This chain links TRBV5-6 with TRBJ1-4, with a tentative D call TRBD1 (5 bases). The CDR3 is 14 amino acids. CDR1 and CDR2 (germline): SGHDT, YYEEEE. With 3 bases removed from V and 8 bases from J, the gap between germline ends came to 14 bases. CDR3: CASSSGQIGEKLFF. The CDR3 DNA reads TGTGCCAGCAGCTCCGGACAAATCGGGGAAAAACTGTTTTTT.

The gene calls are TRBV6-5 and TRBJ1-3, with D hard to call. Germline V gives CDR1 MNHEY, CDR2 SVGAGI. V lost 0 bases, J lost 3 bases, and 9 bases lay in between. This CDR3 has 15 amino acids. CDR3: CASSYSSGIGNTIYF. The CDR3 DNA sequence: TGTGCCAGCAGTTACTCCTCGGGGATTGGAAACACCATATATTTT.

The chain joins TRBV7-9 to TRBJ1-1; D is possibly TRBD1 (5 bases). Germline V gives CDR1 SEHNR, CDR2 FQNEAQ (reference sequence). The CDR3 consists of 15 residues. The germline V and J ends were trimmed by 1 base and 4 bases, with 13 bases remaining between them. CDR3 in amino acids: CASSLGWGDGTEAFF. CDR3 bases: TGTGCCAGCAGCTTAGGTTGGGGCGACGGCACTGAAGCTTTCTTT.

The chain combines TRBV6-5 with TRBJ2-3; no reliable D call. Between the trimmed V and J ends, which lost 5 bases and 5 bases, there was a span of 8 bases. Germline V lookup: CDR1 MNHEY, CDR2 SVGAGI. The CDR3 is 12 residues long. CDR3 sequence (DNA): TGTGCCAGCAGTAGTAACAGAGATACGCAGTATTTT. Translated, it gives CASSSNRDTQYF.

The chain is built from TRBV6-5 and TRBJ1-1; 7 bases are shared with TRBD1. The CDR3 has 15 amino acids. Unmatched junction bases numbered 12, after V lost 6 bases and J lost 5 bases. Germline loops: CDR1 MNHEY, CDR2 SVGAGI. The DNA for the CDR3 is TGTGCCAGCAGGAAGAGACAGGGCGGAGGAACTGAAGCTTTCTTT. As protein: CASRKRQGGGTEAFF.

The rearrangement joins TRBV27 to TRBJ1-4; TRBD1 aligns across 7 bases. CDR3 length equals 17 residues. After removal of 8 bases from V and 8 bases from J, the junction contained 20 bases not matched to a gene. Germline lookup yields CDR1 MNHEY and CDR2 SMNVEV (reference sequence). The CDR3 DNA reads as TGTGCCAGCGGCCAAACAAGGGGGCCGGGGGCTGGCGAAAAACTGTTTTTT. Its protein is CASGQTRGPGAGEKLFF.

The rearrangement links TRBV27 to TRBJ1-2; maybe TRBD1 (6 bases). Trimming removed 5 bases from V and 8 bases from J, with 15 bases in between. The CDR3 is 13 amino acids. CDR1 is MNHEY, CDR2 SMNVEV, per germline (reference sequence). The CDR3 loop is CASSNTGSQGYTF. CDR3 in DNA: TGTGCCAGCAGTAATACAGGGTCGCAGGGCTACACCTTC.

The V call is TRBV3-1 (or the pseudogene TRBV3-2), the J call TRBJ2-2, with TRBD2 identical over 8 bases. CDR1 and CDR2 from the germline V gene are LGHDT and YNNKEL (reference sequence). The CDR3 spans 13 residues. Trimming took 4 bases from V and 7 from J; bases not matched to a gene: 2. The CDR3 DNA is TGTGCCAGCAGCCGGCGGGGGGACGGGGAGCTGTTTTTT. The encoded protein is CASSRRGDGELFF.

The rearrangement uses TRBV4-2 and TRBJ2-2; 8 bases line up with TRBD1. The germline V gene encodes CDR1 LGHNA and CDR2 YNFKEQ. V lost 0 bases, J lost 2 bases, and 2 bases stayed unmatched. The CDR3 length is 16 residues. As DNA, the CDR3 is TGTGCCAGCAGCCAAGACCCAGGGGGCAACACCGGGGAGCTGTTTTTT. Translation: CASSQDPGGNTGELFF.

The J gene is TRBJ2-7, the V gene TRBV4-3; 7 bases fit TRBD2. J lost 1 base, V lost 0 bases, and 9 bases had no gene match. CDR1 and CDR2 (germline): LGHNA, YSLEER. The CDR3 is 17 residues long. CDR3 nucleotide sequence: TGCGCCAGCAGCCAAGATTTGGTGCAGCGGGGTTCCTACGAGCAGTACTTC. Translation: CASSQDLVQRGSYEQYF.

This chain uses TRBV7-8 with TRBJ2-7; 10 positions match TRBD2. Trimming cost V 5 bases and J 5 bases; bases outside gene matches: 9. CDR1 and CDR2 (germline): SGHVS, FQNEAQ. CDR3 size: 15 residues. CDR3 sequence: CASSHQGSGGHEQYF. CDR3 bases: TGTGCCAGCAGCCATCAGGGTAGCGGGGGGCACGAGCAGTACTTC.

The chain joins TRBV2 to TRBJ1-2, with D possibly being TRBD1 (5 bases). V gave up 5 bases and J gave up 8 bases, with 21 bases separating them. This CDR3 spans 15 amino acids. CDR1 SNHLY and CDR2 FYNNEI come from the germline V gene. The CDR3 loop is CASSFKQSGSGGYTF. The CDR3 nucleotides read TGTGCCAGCAGTTTTAAACAGTCAGGGTCCGGAGGCTACACCTTC.